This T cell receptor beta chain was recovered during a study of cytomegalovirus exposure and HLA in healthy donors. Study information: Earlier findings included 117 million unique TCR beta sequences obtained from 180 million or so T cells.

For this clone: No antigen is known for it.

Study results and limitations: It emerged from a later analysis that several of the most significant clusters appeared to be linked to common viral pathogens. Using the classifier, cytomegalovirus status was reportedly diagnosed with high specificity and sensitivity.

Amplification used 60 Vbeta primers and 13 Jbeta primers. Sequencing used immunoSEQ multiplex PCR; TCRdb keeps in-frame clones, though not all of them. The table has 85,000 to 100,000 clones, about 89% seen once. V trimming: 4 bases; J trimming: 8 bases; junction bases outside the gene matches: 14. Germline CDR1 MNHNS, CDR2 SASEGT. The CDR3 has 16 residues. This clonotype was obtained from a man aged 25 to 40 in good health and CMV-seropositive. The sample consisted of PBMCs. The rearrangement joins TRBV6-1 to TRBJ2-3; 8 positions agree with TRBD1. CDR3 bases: TGTGCCAGCAGTGTTGGGCTTACAGGGGGTGGAGGTACGCAGTATTTT. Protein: CASSVGLTGGGGTQYF.